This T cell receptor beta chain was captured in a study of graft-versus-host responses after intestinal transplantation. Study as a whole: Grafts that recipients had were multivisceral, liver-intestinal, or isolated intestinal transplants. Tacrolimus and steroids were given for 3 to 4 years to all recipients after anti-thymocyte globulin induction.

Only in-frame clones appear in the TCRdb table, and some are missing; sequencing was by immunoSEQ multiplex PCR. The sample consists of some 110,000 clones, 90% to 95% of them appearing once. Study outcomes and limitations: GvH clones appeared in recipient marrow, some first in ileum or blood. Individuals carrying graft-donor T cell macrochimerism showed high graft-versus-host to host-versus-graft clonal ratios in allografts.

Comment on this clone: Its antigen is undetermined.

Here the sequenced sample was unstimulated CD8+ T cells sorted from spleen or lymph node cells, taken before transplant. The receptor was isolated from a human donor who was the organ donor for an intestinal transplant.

The CDR3 sequence is CAPRPGANYGYTF. CDR3 sequence (DNA): TGTGCCCCCAGGCCGGGAGCTAACTATGGCTACACCTTC. The genes are TRBV2 and TRBJ1-2; D remains unclear. CDR1 is SNHLY, CDR2 FYNNEI, per germline. V lost 11 bases and J lost 0, with 13 bases in between. CDR3 size: 13 residues.